This is a list of T cell receptor beta chains from one sample in a study of spatial heterogeneity in lung cancer. MiXCR was run by TCRdb on the 5' RACE reads, yielding one entry per CDR3 protein. Of around 19,000 distinct CDR3 sequences listed, about 21% are singletons. The sample in question was PBMCs, obtained at surgery. These receptors all come from a female donor with early-stage non-small cell lung cancer. The CDR3 runs from the conserved cysteine through the conserved F or W. The D gene is left open where the match is weak. Size values are once, few and many counts, or a class for expanded clones, and some rows have none.

J,D,size,V,CDR3,DNA
TRBJ1-4,NA,many,TRBV29-1,CSEEPGDNEKLFF,TGCAGCGAAGAGCCAGGAGATAATGAAAAACTGTTTTTT
TRBJ1-4,NA,NA,TRBV19,CDSSSGGLGKATNEKLFF,TGTGACAGTAGCTCGGGGGGCCTCGGAAAGGCAACTAATGAAAAACTGTTTTTT
TRBJ2-2,TRBD2,many,TRBV5-1,CASSLELAGDPNTGELFF,TGCGCCAGCAGCTTGGAGCTAGCGGGAGATCCGAACACCGGGGAGCTGTTTTTT
TRBJ1-6,NA,NA,TRBV4-2,CASSQDGAGVGNSPLHF,TGTGCCAGCAGCCAAGATGGGGCAGGTGTGGGGAATTCACCCCTCCACTTT
TRBJ2-3,NA,NA,TRBV29-1,CSVEVGGTDTQYF,TGCAGCGTTGAGGTGGGGGGCACAGATACGCAGTATTTT
TRBJ2-5,TRBD2,many,TRBV20-1,CSASAGTSRQETQYF,TGCAGTGCTAGCGCGGGGACTAGCAGACAAGAGACCCAGTACTTC
TRBJ1-5,TRBD1,medium-sized,TRBV29-1,CSVGFGQGFNQPQHF,TGCAGCGTAGGGTTTGGACAGGGATTCAATCAGCCCCAGCATTTT
TRBJ1-1,TRBD1,medium-sized,TRBV30,CAWTLLTGVTEAFF,TGTGCCTGGACCCTATTAACAGGGGTCACTGAAGCTTTCTTT
TRBJ2-5,NA,many,TRBV19,CASSISPAGNQETQYF,TGTGCCAGTAGTATCTCCCCCGCAGGGAACCAAGAGACCCAGTACTTC
TRBJ2-7,NA,many,TRBV23-1,CASSHPHPVWQYF,TGCGCCAGCAGTCACCCGCATCCCGTCTGGCAGTACTTC
TRBJ2-7,TRBD2,many,TRBV28,CASSFHLAVLTYEQYF,TGTGCCAGCAGTTTCCACCTAGCGGTATTGACCTACGAGCAGTACTTC
TRBJ2-2,NA,many,TRBV2,CASKLDGTGELFF,TGTGCCAGCAAACTAGATGGGACCGGGGAGCTGTTTTTT
TRBJ1-4,NA,NA,TRBV28,CASSTLIPGGGEKLFF,TGTGCCAGCAGTACTCTAATTCCCGGAGGGGGTGAAAAACTGTTTTTT
TRBJ2-3,NA,few,TRBV7-2,CASSPDRPLTGDTQYF,TGTGCCAGCAGCCCAGACCGACCGCTTACGGGAGATACGCAGTATTTT
TRBJ2-1,NA,many,TRBV20-1,CSAMTRREQFF,TGCAGTGCCATGACACGGAGGGAGCAGTTCTTC
TRBJ2-1,TRBD1,many,TRBV12-3/TRBV12-4,CASSDRASNNEQFF,TGTGCCAGCAGTGACAGGGCCTCCAACAATGAGCAGTTCTTC
TRBJ2-1,NA,NA,TRBV6-2/TRBV6-3,CASSGGDLSYNEQFF,TGTGCCAGCAGTGGCGGGGACCTCTCCTACAATGAGCAGTTCTTC
TRBJ2-7,NA,many,TRBV11-2,CASSFGGPNYEQYF,TGTGCCAGCAGCTTTGGGGGACCAAACTACGAGCAGTACTTC
TRBJ1-1,TRBD1,many,TRBV5-1,CASSPGTVIEAFF,TGCGCCAGCAGCCCCGGGACAGTGATTGAAGCTTTCTTT
TRBJ1-5,TRBD1,few,TRBV28,CASSPGQAQRPQHF,TGTGCCAGCAGTCCGGGACAGGCCCAACGGCCCCAGCATTTT
TRBJ1-5,NA,medium-sized,TRBV6-2/TRBV6-3,CASRGTKIQPQFF,TGTGCCAGCAGAGGGACAAAAATTCAGCCCCAGTTTTTT
TRBJ2-5,TRBD2,many,TRBV7-2,CASSLQRGAGETQYF,TGTGCCAGCAGCTTACAGCGGGGGGCTGGAGAGACCCAGTACTTC
TRBJ1-3,NA,many,TRBV7-7,CASSLTVTSGNTIYF,TGTGCCAGCAGCCTTACAGTTACCTCTGGAAACACCATATATTTT
TRBJ2-3,NA,NA,TRBV29-1,CSVLLRQGGLDTQYF,TGCAGCGTTCTGCTTCGACAGGGAGGGTTAGATACGCAGTATTTT
TRBJ2-7,NA,many,TRBV7-2,CASSLAPSGGGSSYEQYF,TGTGCCAGCAGCTTGGCCCCTAGCGGAGGGGGGAGCTCCTACGAGCAGTACTTC
TRBJ2-7,NA,medium-sized,TRBV7-9,CASGPSYEQYF,TGTGCCAGCGGTCCCAGTTACGAGCAGTACTTC
TRBJ2-1,TRBD1,many,TRBV6-5,CASRRGRQGAYNEQFF,TGTGCCAGCAGAAGAGGAAGACAGGGGGCGTACAATGAGCAGTTCTTC
TRBJ2-5,NA,many,TRBV7-2,CASSFVGAQETQYF,TGTGCCAGCAGCTTTGTGGGAGCCCAAGAGACCCAGTACTTC
TRBJ2-1,TRBD2,NA,TRBV6-5,CASRTGASGGRGNEQFF,TGTGCCAGCAGGACCGGGGCTAGCGGGGGGAGGGGCAATGAGCAGTTCTTC
TRBJ2-7,TRBD1,NA,TRBV7-2,CASSLVGQGTYEQYF,TGTGCCAGCAGCTTAGTAGGACAGGGGACCTACGAGCAGTACTTC
TRBJ1-1,TRBD1,many,TRBV5-1,CASSYQRGRNTEAFF,TGCGCCAGCAGCTACCAAAGGGGGCGGAACACTGAAGCTTTCTTT
TRBJ2-5,NA,many,TRBV6-1,CASGQRQETQHF,TGTGCCAGCGGGCAGCGCCAAGAGACCCAGCACTTC
TRBJ2-2,NA,many,TRBV2,CASGRGSTGELFF,TGTGCCAGCGGTAGGGGGTCGACCGGGGAGCTGTTTTTT
TRBJ2-5,NA,many,TRBV5-6,CASSFPGRETQYF,TGTGCCAGCAGCTTCCCAGGTAGAGAGACCCAGTACTTC